These 28 T cell receptor beta chains originate from one sample sequenced in a study of cytotoxic CD8 clonotypes in ibrutinib-treated CLL. Method: immunoSEQ multiplex PCR; TCRdb's copy keeps in-frame clones and lacks some. The sample holds 130,000 to 150,000 clones; 79% are singletons and the top ten take roughly 13%. This specimen was PBMCs, taken after 12 months of ibrutinib treatment. Source of these receptors: a human donor with chronic lymphocytic leukemia.

The chain recombines TRBV7-2 with TRBJ2-7; 12 nucleotides agree with TRBD2. The germline V gene has CDR1 SGHTA and CDR2 FQGNSA. There are 16 residues in the CDR3. V lost 4 bases and J lost 4; bases outside the gene matches: 8. CDR3 sequence (DNA): TGTGCCAGCAGCTCCCGGACTAGCGGGAACCGTTACGAGCAGTACTTC. The encoded protein is CASSSRTSGNRYEQYF.

The chain couples TRBV18 to TRBJ2-7; no definite D call. The CDR3 has 15 amino acids. Per the germline V gene, CDR1 is KGHSH and CDR2 is LQKENI. V shed 0 bases and J shed 2 bases, with 11 bases lying between them. CDR3 sequence: CASSPPQAKTYEQYF. The CDR3 bases are TGTGCCAGCTCACCACCGCAGGCTAAAACCTACGAGCAGTACTTC.

The chain recombines TRBV2 with TRBJ2-7; 9 nucleotides align to TRBD2. The CDR3 covers 16 residues. CDR1 and CDR2 (germline): SNHLY, FYNNEI. The V gene end was trimmed by 4 bases and the J gene end by 0 bases; junction bases not matched to a gene: 7. The CDR3 nucleotides are TGTGCCAGCAGTGGGCCACGGACTAGCGTCTCCTACGAGCAGTACTTC. Residues: CASSGPRTSVSYEQYF. Full variable domain (remainder filled in from reference TRBV2 and TRBJ2-7): EPEVTQTPSHQVTQMGQEVILRCVPISNHLYFYWYRQILGQKVEFLVSFYNNEISEKSEIFDDQFSVERPDGSNFTLKIRSTKLEDSAMYFCASSGPRTSVSYEQYFGPGTRLTVT.

This chain connects TRBV5-1 to TRBJ2-7; a weak D match, TRBD2 (6 bases). Trimming cost V 0 bases and J 6 bases, with 13 bases left between them. Germline V gene sequence: CDR1 SGHRS, CDR2 YFSETQ. CDR3 length: 14 amino acids. The CDR3 is CASSLAGGSGEQYF. Here the CDR3 DNA reads TGCGCCAGCAGCTTGGCCGGAGGGAGCGGCGAGCAGTACTTC.

V usage is TRBV4-3 and J usage is TRBJ2-7, with 7 bases matching TRBD2. Germline loops: CDR1 LGHNA, CDR2 YSLEER. V was pared by 3 bases and J by 2 bases, with 10 bases of the junction left unmatched. This CDR3 has 16 amino acids. The CDR3 protein is CASSHGIAGSTYEQYF. The CDR3 nucleotides read TGCGCCAGCAGCCACGGAATAGCGGGCTCAACCTACGAGCAGTACTTC.

V gene TRBV25-1 combines with J gene TRBJ2-5; no clear D. CDR1 and CDR2 from the germline V gene are MGHDK and SYGVNS. This CDR3 has 14 amino acids. V lost 5 bases and J lost 3, with 13 bases in between. This CDR3 is CASSSPVGEETQYF. The CDR3 DNA follows: TGTGCCAGCAGTTCTCCCGTTGGGGAAGAGACCCAGTACTTC. Filled out from reference TRBV25-1 and TRBJ2-5, the complete variable domain reads EADIYQTPRYLVIGTGKKITLECSQTMGHDKMYWYQQDPGMELHLIHYSYGVNSTEKGDLSSESTVSRIRTEHFPLTLESARPSHTSQYLCASSSPVGEETQYFGPGTRLLVL.

The chain recombines TRBV27 with TRBJ2-6, with D perhaps matching TRBD2 (6 bases). Germline CDR1 reads MNHEY; CDR2 reads SMNVEV (reference sequence). CDR3 size: 17 residues. V shed 5 bases and J shed 0 bases, with 14 bases lying between them. The CDR3 loop is CASSPTGGISGANVLTF. CDR3 coding DNA: TGTGCCAGCAGTCCGACCGGAGGGATCTCTGGGGCCAACGTCCTGACTTTC.

The chain recombines TRBV5-5 with TRBJ2-3, with no clear D. Trimming stripped 1 base from V and 2 bases from J, with 5 bases between. Germline loops: CDR1 SGHKS, CDR2 YYEKEE (reference sequence). This CDR3 has 13 residues. CDR3 sequence reads: CASSLTFTDTQYF. In nucleotides, the CDR3 is TGTGCCAGCAGCTTGACCTTCACAGATACGCAGTATTTT.

V usage is TRBV5-4 and J usage is TRBJ2-7; 8 bases match TRBD2. J gave up 2 bases and V 3 bases, and 1 base lay outside the gene matches. This CDR3 is 13 amino acids long. Per germline, CDR1 SGHNT and CDR2 YYREEE (reference sequence). CDR3 in DNA: TGTGCCAGCAGCTGGGGACTAGCCTACGAGCAGTACTTC. It encodes CASSWGLAYEQYF.

J is TRBJ2-3 and V is TRBV7-2; TRBD2 matches 7 bases. Germline-derived CDR1 and CDR2 are SGHTA and FQGNSA. V was clipped by 3 bases and J by 2 bases; unmatched bases: 8. The CDR3 is 16 amino acids. The CDR3 here is CASSFVASGNTDTQYF. The CDR3 nucleotides are TGTGCCAGCAGCTTCGTGGCTAGCGGAAACACAGATACGCAGTATTTT. The full variable domain, its missing parts supplied by reference TRBV7-2 and TRBJ2-3, is GAGVSQSPSNKVTEKGKDVELRCDPISGHTALYWYRQSLGQGLEFLIYFQGNSAPDKSGLPSDRFSAERTGGSVSTLTIQRTQQEDSAVYLCASSFVASGNTDTQYFGPGTRLTVL.

This CDR3 reads CASSQDRGPYNEQFF. DNA for the CDR3: TGCGCCAGCAGCCAAGACAGGGGGCCCTACAATGAGCAGTTCTTC. The gene calls are TRBV4-3 and TRBJ2-1; 8 nucleotides agree with TRBD1. The germline V gene encodes CDR1 LGHNA and CDR2 YSLEER. V shed 0 bases and J 2 bases; nucleotides not matched to a gene: 0. This CDR3 is built from 15 residues.

The chain couples TRBV13 to TRBJ2-3; 12 bases agree with TRBD2. Per germline, CDR1 PRHDT and CDR2 FYEKMQ (reference sequence). This CDR3 comprises 17 residues. After removal of 4 bases from V and 5 bases from J, the junction contained 10 bases not matched to a gene. The CDR3 nucleotides are TGTGCCAGCAGCTCCCGGACTAGCGGGGCCGGGGGAGATACGCAGTATTTT. This gives the protein CASSSRTSGAGGDTQYF. The variable domain in full, with the rest retrieved from reference TRBV13 and TRBJ2-3, is AAGVIQSPRHLIKEKRETATLKCYPIPRHDTVYWYQQGPGQDPQFLISFYEKMQSDKGSIPDRFSAQQFSDYHSELNMSSLELGDSALYFCASSSRTSGAGGDTQYFGPGTRLTVL.

The rearrangement links TRBV19 to TRBJ2-3; 13 positions match TRBD2. The CDR3 consists of 18 residues. The J segment lost 4 bases and the V segment lost 4 bases, leaving 11 bases of the junction unmatched. The germline gives CDR1 LNHDA, CDR2 SQIVND (reference sequence). The CDR3 DNA follows: TGTGCCAGTAGTAACCCCGGGACTAGCGGGAAAAGGGCAGATACGCAGTATTTT. This translates into CASSNPGTSGKRADTQYF.

This chain connects TRBV19 to TRBJ2-6; D gene unclear. The germline V gene encodes CDR1 LNHDA and CDR2 SQIVND (reference sequence). The CDR3 totals 15 residues. The V end was cut by 1 base, the J end by 0 bases, with 4 bases between. CDR3 DNA sequence: TGTGCCAGTAGTATAGTCCACTCTGGGGCCAACGTCCTGACTTTC. It specifies CASSIVHSGANVLTF.

The chain combines TRBV25-1 with TRBJ1-4; 7 nucleotides line up with TRBD1. CDR3 length: 15 amino acids. Looked up from germline, CDR1 is MGHDK and CDR2 is SYGVNS. With 1 base clipped from V and 4 bases from J, the junction kept 3 bases outside the gene matches. CDR3 protein: CASSELTGLNEKLFF. The CDR3 DNA reads as TGTGCCAGCAGTGAATTGACAGGGCTTAATGAAAAACTGTTTTTT.

The rearrangement uses TRBV29-1 and TRBJ2-3; D is possibly TRBD2 (6 bases). This CDR3 region has 15 residues. The V end was cut by 5 bases, the J end by 0 bases, with 15 bases between. From germline, CDR1 is SQVTM and CDR2 ANQGSEA. CDR3 DNA sequence: TGCAGCGTTCGGTCGGTGCGGGATAGCACAGATACGCAGTATTTT. Amino acid sequence: CSVRSVRDSTDTQYF.

This chain links TRBV5-1 with TRBJ2-5; 10 nucleotides agree with TRBD2. V was pared by 0 bases and J by 3 bases, with 2 bases of the junction left unmatched. There are 15 residues in the CDR3. CDR1 is SGHRS, CDR2 YFSETQ, per germline. The CDR3 bases are TGCGCCAGCAGCTTGGTAGGGACTAGCGAAGAGACCCAGTACTTC. Its translation: CASSLVGTSEETQYF.

V is TRBV27 and J is TRBJ2-1; 8 bases map to TRBD2. The CDR3 sequence is 16 residues long. The germline V gene encodes CDR1 MNHEY and CDR2 SMNVEV (reference sequence). The ends lost 7 bases at V and 1 base at J; junction bases unmatched: 9. This CDR3 reads CASNLRAGASYNEQFF. CDR3 bases: TGTGCCAGCAACCTCCGAGCGGGAGCATCCTACAATGAGCAGTTCTTC.

This clone was picked up one time. V usage is TRBV4-1 and J usage is TRBJ2-7, with TRBD1 identical over 12 bases. There are 17 residues in the CDR3. J was trimmed by 8 bases and V by 2 bases; bases with no gene match: 13. The germline V gene has CDR1 MGHRA and CDR2 YSYEKL. The CDR3 loop is CASSQTRRLGTGGQQYF. CDR3 nucleotides: TGCGCCAGCAGCCAAACCCGCCGTCTTGGGACAGGGGGCCAGCAGTACTTC.

The genes are TRBV29-1 and TRBJ2-2, with D uncertain. CDR3 length equals 14 residues. The germline V and J ends were trimmed by 5 bases and 2 bases, with 12 bases remaining between them. Germline CDR1 is SQVTM and CDR2 is ANQGSEA. The CDR3 bases are TGCAGCGTTCTTGCGAATGGCAACACCGGGGAGCTGTTTTTT. This gives the protein CSVLANGNTGELFF.

The chain links TRBV30 to TRBJ2-1; 8 bases match TRBD2. Germline CDR1 GTSNPN, CDR2 SVGIG (reference sequence). Unmatched junction bases numbered 20, after V lost 7 bases and J lost 9 bases. The CDR3 sequence is 16 residues long. CDR3 nucleotide sequence: TGTGCCTCGGTCACCTCCGGGACTAGAATTTTTCGTGAGCAGTTCTTC. It codes for CASVTSGTRIFREQFF.

The chain links TRBV28 to TRBJ2-7, with unresolved D. Looked up from germline, CDR1 is MDHEN and CDR2 is SYDVKM. V lost 3 bases, J lost 2 bases, and 11 bases lay in between. The CDR3 is 14 residues long. CDR3: CASSFLHPAYEQYF. The CDR3 DNA reads as TGTGCCAGCAGTTTTTTACATCCCGCCTACGAGCAGTACTTC.

V usage is TRBV4-1 and J usage is TRBJ2-1; 10 bases line up with TRBD2. Germline CDR1 reads MGHRA; CDR2 reads YSYEKL. This CDR3 has 17 amino acids. After removal of 0 bases from V and 4 bases from J, the junction contained 6 bases not matched to a gene. The CDR3 spells CASSQDQWTSGYNEQFF. Written as DNA, the CDR3 is TGCGCCAGCAGCCAAGATCAGTGGACTAGCGGTTACAATGAGCAGTTCTTC.

V usage is TRBV5-8 and J usage is TRBJ1-2, with 7 bases aligning to TRBD1. This CDR3 contains 13 residues. Germline-derived CDR1 and CDR2 are SGHTS and YDEGEE. J lost 4 bases, V lost 4 bases, and 4 bases had no gene match. CDR3 in DNA: TGTGCCAGCAGCCCGGGACAGATCTATGGCTACACCTTC. This codes for CASSPGQIYGYTF. Full variable domain (rest looked up from reference TRBV5-8 and TRBJ1-2): EAGVTQSPTHLIKTRGQQATLRCSPISGHTSVYWYQQALGLGLQFLLWYDEGEERNRGNFPPRFSGRQFPNYSSELNVNALELEDSALYLCASSPGQIYGYTFGSGTRLTVV.

The J gene is TRBJ2-7, the V gene TRBV4-3, with D unresolved. CDR1 is LGHNA and CDR2 is YSLEER in the germline V gene. Trimming removed 0 bases at V and 4 bases at J, with 10 bases between. This CDR3 has 14 amino acids. The CDR3 coding sequence is TGCGCCAGCAGCCAAGAGATCGGCCTATACGAGCAGTACTTC. Translating it yields CASSQEIGLYEQYF.

The chain carries TRBV29-1 and TRBJ2-5; D may correspond to TRBD1 or TRBD2 (5 bases each). The ends were cut back, 6 bases at V and 10 bases at J, with 15 bases in the middle. The germline gives CDR1 SQVTM, CDR2 ANQGSEA. The CDR3 runs to 11 residues. The CDR3 sequence: CSVGTDLVQYF. Written as DNA, the CDR3 is TGCAGCGTGGGGACGGACCTAGTCCAGTACTTC.

The chain uses TRBV5-6 and TRBJ1-3, with no clear D. Between the trimmed V and J ends, which lost 0 bases and 0 bases, there was a span of 10 bases. This CDR3 comprises 16 residues. Germline CDR1 and CDR2: SGHDT and YYEEEE. CDR3: CASSLGRASSGNTIYF. DNA for the CDR3: TGTGCCAGCAGCTTGGGACGGGCGAGCTCTGGAAACACCATATATTTT.

The V and J genes are TRBV6-5 and TRBJ2-7; D is perhaps TRBD1 or TRBD2 (6 bases each). The CDR3 covers 14 residues. The V gene's germline CDR1 is MNHEY and CDR2 SVGAGI. V was pared by 6 bases and J by 0 bases, with 12 bases between. CDR3 region: CASSPGGTSYEQYF. The CDR3 nucleotides read TGTGCCAGCAGCCCCGGGGGCACCTCCTACGAGCAGTACTTC.